These 13 T cell receptor beta chains originate from one sample sequenced in a study of graft-versus-host responses after intestinal transplantation. Method: immunoSEQ multiplex PCR; TCRdb's copy keeps in-frame clones and lacks some. The sample contains roughly 45,000 clones, about 95% of which appear only once. Specimen: PBMCs, collected approximately 340 days after intestinal transplant. Receptors originate from a human patient who received an intestinal transplant, so some T cells may come from the graft donor.

V is TRBV18 and J is TRBJ2-3, with 7 bases aligning to TRBD2. J gave up 4 bases and V 3 bases, and 7 bases lay outside the gene matches. The CDR3 covers 15 residues. Germline V CDR1 and CDR2: KGHSH, LQKENI. CDR3: CASSPPGLHPDTQYF. CDR3 DNA: TGTGCCAGCTCACCTCCGGGACTACATCCAGATACGCAGTATTTT.

V usage is TRBV5-1 and J usage is TRBJ2-5; D may be TRBD1 (6 bases). This CDR3 is 13 amino acids long. Germline V gene sequence: CDR1 SGHRS, CDR2 YFSETQ. Trimming removed 3 bases at V and 5 bases at J, with 11 bases between. CDR3 sequence: CASSSAGAETQYF. CDR3 sequence (DNA): TGCGCCAGCAGCTCCGCAGGGGCTGAGACCCAGTACTTC.

The chain carries TRBV10-2 and TRBJ2-7; 8 nucleotides match TRBD2. V shed 6 bases and J 6 bases; nucleotides not matched to a gene: 4. This CDR3 is 12 amino acids long. Germline CDR1 WSHSY, CDR2 SAAADI. CDR3 in amino acids: CASSPTSGEQYF. CDR3 sequence (DNA): TGCGCCAGCAGCCCTACTAGCGGCGAGCAGTACTTC.

J is TRBJ2-4 and V is TRBV7-6; possibly TRBD2 for D (5 bases). The CDR3 extends over 14 amino acids. The V and J ends lost 5 bases and 8 bases respectively, with 16 bases between them. Per germline, CDR1 SGHVS and CDR2 FNYEAQ. CDR3 sequence reads: CASSPHSEGYIQYF. The CDR3 nucleotides are TGTGCCAGCAGCCCCCACTCCGAGGGTTACATTCAGTACTTC.

The chain carries TRBV27 and TRBJ2-2; 7 bases are shared with TRBD1. V shed 6 bases and J 3 bases; nucleotides not matched to a gene: 7. The CDR3 consists of 15 residues. In germline, CDR1 is MNHEY, CDR2 SMNVEV (reference sequence). CDR3 sequence reads: CASRTWDSYTGELFF. The CDR3 nucleotides read TGTGCCAGCAGGACTTGGGACAGCTACACCGGGGAGCTGTTTTTT.

The CDR3 coding sequence is TGTGCCAGCAGCGCTGAAGCCTACGAGCAGTACTTC. Protein sequence: CASSAEAYEQYF. V is TRBV7-2 and J is TRBJ2-5; D gene unclear. Near its end, the DNA agrees better with TRBJ2-7, so the J call may be wrong. This CDR3 is 12 amino acids long. The germline gives CDR1 SGHTA, CDR2 FQGNSA.

The CDR3 DNA reads TGTGCCAGCAGCTTAGCGAGGGCTAGCGGGAGTATCTACGAGCAGTACTTC. Protein sequence: CASSLARASGSIYEQYF. V usage is TRBV13 and J usage is TRBJ2-7; 10 bases match TRBD2. V lost 1 base to trimming and J lost 3 bases; unmatched junction nucleotides: 9. Looked up from germline, CDR1 is PRHDT and CDR2 is FYEKMQ (reference sequence). This CDR3 spans 17 amino acids.

This chain connects TRBV9 to TRBJ2-4, with a tentative D call TRBD2 (6 bases). The CDR3 spans 14 residues. CDR1 and CDR2 (germline): SGDLS, YYNGEE. V lost 3 bases and J lost 3, with 10 bases in between. In nucleotides, the CDR3 is TGTGCCAGCAGCGCCACCGGGGGCAAAAACATTCAGTACTTC. Its protein product is CASSATGGKNIQYF.

The V gene is TRBV7-9, the J gene TRBJ1-2; 8 bases map to TRBD1. This CDR3 spans 13 amino acids. Germline CDR1 reads SEHNR; CDR2 reads FQNEAQ (reference sequence). V dropped 5 bases and J dropped 8; count of bases not matched to a gene: 7. Written as DNA, the CDR3 is TGTGCCAGCAGCCCGGGACAGGCGAGGGGCTACACCTTC. Translating it yields CASSPGQARGYTF. The complete variable domain, with remaining parts taken from reference TRBV7-9 and TRBJ1-2, reads DTGVSQNPRHKITKRGQNVTFRCDPISEHNRLYWYRQTLGQGPEFLTYFQNEAQLEKSRLLSDRFSAERPKGSFSTLEIQRTEQGDSAMYLCASSPGQARGYTFGSGTRLTVV.

This chain joins TRBV5-1 and TRBJ2-5; D is possibly TRBD1 (5 bases). Germline V gives CDR1 SGHRS, CDR2 YFSETQ. CDR3 length: 13 residues. The germline V and J ends were trimmed by 4 bases and 1 base, with 8 bases remaining between them. The CDR3 sequence is CASSPDIQETQYF. The DNA of the CDR3 is TGCGCCAGCAGCCCGGACATCCAAGAGACCCAGTACTTC.

The chain employs TRBV5-4 and TRBJ2-3; the D is unclear. The CDR3 length is 11 residues. The V end was cut by 4 bases, the J end by 2 bases, with 2 bases between. Per the germline V gene, CDR1 is SGHNT and CDR2 is YYREEE (reference sequence). CDR3 region: CASSLTDTQYF. The CDR3 bases are TGTGCCAGCAGCCTCACAGATACGCAGTATTTT.

The CDR3 spells CASSQFLAGEQFF. CDR3 nucleotides: TGCGCCAGCAGCCAATTTTTGGCGGGTGAGCAGTTCTTC. The chain uses TRBV4-1 and TRBJ2-1; D might be TRBD2 (5 bases). Germline V CDR1 and CDR2: MGHRA, YSYEKL. Trimming took off 2 bases at V and 9 bases at J, with 11 bases between the two ends. CDR3 length equals 13 residues.

The chain links TRBV7-9 to TRBJ2-2; no firm D call. The CDR3 runs to 11 residues. Trimming took off 7 bases at V and 1 base at J, with 1 base between the two ends. Per the germline V gene, CDR1 is SEHNR and CDR2 is FQNEAQ (reference sequence). The CDR3 loop reads CASMNTGELFF. The CDR3 region has the DNA TGTGCCAGCATGAACACCGGGGAGCTGTTTTTT.